The present T cell receptor beta chain was sequenced within a study of T cells after yellow fever vaccination. Across the whole study: Those fractions that held only low numbers of cells were prepared using the SMART-Seq v4 Ultra Low Input RNA kit.

Study-wide results and caveats: Post-booster samples contained most primary-vaccination clones (more than 95% CD4, approximately 88% CD8).

The CDR3 runs to 11 residues. The trim removed 2 bases at V and 9 bases at J, leaving 3 bases unmatched. CDR1 and CDR2 (germline): GTSNPN, SVGIG (reference sequence). TCRdb re-called the 5' RACE reads through MiXCR, storing one row per CDR3 protein. The sample consists of a few hundred thousand distinct CDR3 sequences, more than 9% of them appearing once. This clonotype was observed a few times. Its matching antigen is unknown. The TCR comes from a man younger than 35 who received the YFV17D yellow fever vaccine. The material was PBMCs, obtained on the day of the first yellow fever vaccination. J is TRBJ2-7 and V is TRBV30, with 8 bases identical to TRBD1. The CDR3 sequence is CAWSRQGPQYF. The CDR3 DNA reads as TGTGCCTGGAGTCGACAGGGGCCGCAGTACTTC. The full variable domain, its missing parts supplied by reference TRBV30 and TRBJ2-7, is SQTIHQWPATLVQPVGSPLSLECTVEGTSNPNLYWYRQAAGRGLQLLFYSVGIGQISSEVPQNLSASRPQDRQFILSSKKLLLSDSGFYLCAWSRQGPQYFGPGTRLTVT.